The clone carrying this T cell receptor (beta chain) showed up many times. Its antigen is unknown. The data were taken from a study of human T cells and chemical hapten exposure. Background on the study: Chiefly women, the patients showed alopecia areata, totalis or universalis.

Time point: patch test 2, 6 weeks after DPC sensitization. The treatment is: therapeutic diphenylcyclopropenone sensitization with weekly scalp DPC. Findings and limits, study-wide: Expanded TCRs were compared with controls, and the expanded TCRs formed significantly more large CDR3 similarity clusters.

Per the authors' pipeline: Counting gave a median of around 90,000 TCRs per sample, with values ranging from about 23,224 to 750,000. MiXCR, run by TCRdb on the RACE reads, gives a single entry per CDR3 protein. The V and J calls and clone size come from TCRdb's table, not from the authors' own analysis. The data show 330,000 or so distinct CDR3 sequences, under 6.5% seen once. The sample in question was whole blood, obtained in connection with sensitization to the hapten diphenylcyclopropenone (DPC). This receptor was identified in a young woman with alopecia areata. Some clones in this sample may be carry-over from other donors' samples.

The CDR3 sequence is CASTQRQGPVTGELFF. CDR3 nucleotide sequence: TGTGCCAGCACCCAACGACAGGGGCCCGTTACCGGGGAGCTGTTTTTT. V and J are TRBV7-8 and TRBJ2-2, with 8 bases that match TRBD1. CDR1 and CDR2 from the germline V gene are SGHVS and FQNEAQ. The junction had 12 bases not matched to a gene; V was cut back by 7 bases and J by 5 bases. This CDR3 contains 16 residues.